This T cell receptor (beta chain) was profiled in a study of Ad26.COV2.S vaccination and SARS-CoV-2 variants. Study information: Ad26.COV2.S, an intramuscular injection, was given once or twice 56 days apart. Regarding the study as a whole: Vaccine recipients had higher spike-specific TCR breadth than placebo recipients. There was reportedly substantial breadth in spike-specific CD8+ and CD4+ T cell responses after vaccination.

The germline V gene has CDR1 SGHAT and CDR2 FQNNGV. Trimming stripped 5 bases from V and 1 base from J, with 19 bases between. The CDR3 sequence is 17 residues long. Method: immunoSEQ multiplex PCR; TCRdb's copy keeps in-frame clones and lacks some. The table shows roughly 500,000 clones, with around nine tenths occurring only once. Treatment defined: roughly 18 received Ad26.COV2.S at low or high dose, single or two shots; roughly five received placebo; per-sample allocation not given. At day 63 after the first vaccine or placebo injection, samples were drawn. A note on this clone: The antigen is not known.

The sample here was peripheral blood, taken in a trial of Ad26.COV2.S vaccine versus placebo. The receptor comes from a person aged 18-60 years who received the Ad26.COV2.S COVID-19 vaccine or a placebo. The chain carries TRBV11-2 and TRBJ2-3; the D is unclear. The CDR3 sequence: CASSPIQLEWGTDTQYF. In nucleotides, the CDR3 is TGTGCCAGCAGCCCCATCCAGTTAGAGTGGGGCACAGATACGCAGTATTTT.